The clone carrying this T cell receptor (beta chain) has a handful of counts. Graves' hyperthyroidism without ophthalmopathy progression within 18 months was termed stable. The PBMCs were sourced from fresh peripheral blood (more than 8.5 ml). CDR3 length: 13 amino acids. Germline V gene lookup returns CDR1 MDHEN and CDR2 SYDVKM. V lost 7 bases and J 4 bases, leaving 13 bases between the germline ends. This sample was taken from a study of T cells in Graves' hyperthyroidism and ophthalmopathy. RNA transcripts were the template for amplifying TCR beta CDR3 regions. TCR CDR3 regions were first amplified by RT-PCR with HTBI primers. TCRdb reprocessed the multiplex PCR reads via MiXCR and lists one record per CDR3 protein. In the table there are 300,000 to 350,000 distinct CDR3 sequences, under 25% of which are singletons.

The sample taken for sequencing was blood. This sequence originates from a woman between 45 and 65 years old with Graves' hyperthyroidism. The J gene is TRBJ1-2, the V gene TRBV28; possible D gene TRBD1, 6 bases. As DNA, the CDR3 is TGTGCCAGCAATCCCGGACAGCTCTATGGCTACACCTTC. Its translation is CASNPGQLYGYTF.